This paragraph reports one T cell receptor beta chain. Its antigen is still unknown. This record comes from a study of shared clonotypes between healthy human individuals. Overall study: Three CD4 naive, three CD4 memory, two CD8 naive and one CD8 memory plate were used per donor.

With V trimmed by 1 base and J by 3 bases, 2 bases remained unmatched. This CDR3 spans 15 amino acids. Germline CDR1 SGHVS, CDR2 FQNEAQ. Some clones are missing from TCRdb's copy, which holds only in-frame ones; the method was immunoSEQ multiplex PCR. The profile shows some 300,000 clones, around 79% of them singletons. General study points: Non-shared clonotypes showed lower generation probabilities than clonotypes common to all four donors.

The receptor comes from a man aged 25-45 years in good health. The chain carries TRBV7-8 and TRBJ2-5, with 10 bases lining up with TRBD2. The specimen was memory CD4+ T cells sorted from blood. Subset here: CD45RA-negative fraction. DNA of the CDR3: TGTGCCAGCAGCTTAGTTAGCGGGAGGAAAGAGACCCAGTACTTC. This encodes CASSLVSGRKETQYF. The entire variable domain, with the rest obtained from reference TRBV7-8 and TRBJ2-5, is as follows: GAGVSQSPRYKVAKRGQDVALRCDPISGHVSLFWYQQALGQGPEFLTYFQNEAQLDKSGLPSDRFFAERPEGSVSTLKIQRTQQEDSAVYLCASSLVSGRKETQYFGPGTRLLVL.